Listed below are T cell receptor beta chains from one sample, sequenced in a study of shared clonotypes between healthy human individuals. Produced via immunoSEQ multiplex PCR; TCRdb's table is partial and in-frame only. The sample holds about 2.1 million clones, approximately 92% seen once. The sample consisted of naive CD8+ T cells from PBMCs. The receptors were sampled from a man between 18 and 29 years old in good health. Some clones in this sample may be carry-over from other donors' samples. CDR3s include the opening cysteine and the closing phenylalanine or tryptophan.

TRBV6-5	CASSYLGLNTEAFF
TRBV5-6	CASSSGQVSYNEQFF
TRBV4-3	CASSQSLLDTQYF
TRBV27	CASSLGLASTGELFF
TRBV7-2	CASTLTSGTYEQYF
TRBV13	CASSLSGVNGYTF
TRBV19	CASSAGGRGYEQYF
TRBV19	CASSILTRDRANYGYTF
TRBV29-1	CSVEGAVLNYGYTF
TRBV27	CASSPLPPEADQPQHF
TRBV28	CASSFNLWPGNTIYF
TRBV5-1	CASSIGTIAAGELFF